This TCR beta chain comes out of a study of blood T cell repertoires in COVID-19. Study as a whole: Collection of acute and convalescent COVID-19 samples took place in the United States, Italy and Spain.

Those who participated ranged in age from roughly 18 to 90 years and resided in about two dozen US areas. CDR3 length: 12 amino acids. CDR1 and CDR2 from the germline V gene are SNHLY and FYNNEI. The V gene lost 8 bases and the J gene lost 1 base, with 9 bases spanning the gap. Authors' methods: Estimated nucleated cell counts came from reference gene primer amplification. Repertoires were generated with immunoSEQ multiplex PCR, while TCRdb's copy carries only in-frame clones and drops some. The DNA was the basis for D and trimming; V, J and clone size are from that table. The sample consists of under 300,000 clones, about nine tenths of them appearing once.

The sample comprised PBMCs or T cells enriched from blood (not recorded which). The source is a woman aged 18-35 years who had recovered from COVID-19. The chain combines TRBV2 with TRBJ2-7; D may be TRBD1 (6 bases). CDR3 DNA: TGTGCCAGCGGGACACCTTCCTACGAGCAGTACTTC. The encoded protein is CASGTPSYEQYF.